One and the same sample provided the 15 T cell receptor beta chains below, sequenced in a study of blood T cells in healthy people across ages. With a J-beta primer mix and a sample-barcoded 5' primer, a second PCR ran about 6 to 11 cycles. TCRdb independently ran MiXCR on the 5' RACE reads; one entry per CDR3 protein. The data hold around 970,000 distinct CDR3 sequences, with roughly 51% observed a single time. The sequenced material came from blood. These receptors all stem from a woman aged 60-70 years in good health.

The gene calls are TRBV20-1 and TRBJ2-5; unclear D gene. CDR1 is DFQATT and CDR2 is SNEGSKA in the germline V gene (reference sequence). The CDR3 length is 12 residues. V was shortened by 5 bases and J by 4 bases, with 11 bases between the two germline ends. Here the CDR3 reads CSAESRPETQYF. The CDR3 DNA reads TGCAGTGCTGAAAGCAGACCAGAGACCCAGTACTTC.

This clonotype has a handful of counts. The V call is TRBV20-1, the J call TRBJ2-5; TRBD1 or TRBD2 may be the D gene (5 bases each). Per germline, CDR1 DFQATT and CDR2 SNEGSKA (reference sequence). CDR3 length: 15 residues. The V end lost 6 bases, the J end lost 5 bases, and 22 bases lay between the germline ends. The DNA of the CDR3 is TGCAGTGCGGGAACTACGAGAGGGGTCTCGGAGACCCAGTACTTC. It codes for CSAGTTRGVSETQYF.

The chain combines TRBV20-1 with TRBJ2-1, with 9 bases lining up with TRBD2. The trim removed 6 bases at V and 10 bases at J, leaving 16 bases unmatched. This CDR3 is built from 15 residues. The germline V gene encodes CDR1 DFQATT and CDR2 SNEGSKA (reference sequence). The chain's CDR3 is CSAPLEGGRVYEQFF. CDR3 nucleotides: TGCAGTGCCCCGCTTGAGGGCGGGAGGGTATACGAGCAGTTCTTC.

This chain connects TRBV7-6 to TRBJ1-6; no reliable D call. Trimming took 5 bases from V and 13 from J, leaving 15 bases between them. The CDR3 sequence is 13 residues long. Per the germline V gene, CDR1 is SGHVS and CDR2 is FNYEAQ. The CDR3 here is CASSVGRDRPLHF. In DNA form, the CDR3 reads TGTGCCAGCAGCGTAGGACGAGACCGTCCCCTCCACTTT. Drawing the rest from reference TRBV7-6 and TRBJ1-6, the complete variable domain is GAGVSQSPRYKVTKRGQDVALRCDPISGHVSLYWYRQALGQGPEFLTYFNYEAQQDKSGLPNDRFSAERPEGSISTLTIQRTEQRDSAMYRCASSVGRDRPLHFGNGTRLTVT.

The genes are TRBV28 and TRBJ2-7, with D hard to call. V shed 6 bases and J shed 6 bases, with 27 bases lying between them. Germline CDR1 reads MDHEN; CDR2 reads SYDVKM. The CDR3 totals 17 residues. The CDR3 loop is CASSFIVGTWSRPEQYF. CDR3 DNA: TGTGCCAGCAGCTTTATTGTGGGCACGTGGAGCAGACCCGAGCAGTACTTC.

The chain uses TRBV12-3 or TRBV12-4 and TRBJ1-1; D ambiguous. The germline V and J ends were trimmed by 3 bases and 6 bases, with 11 bases remaining between them. The CDR3 spans 13 residues. The CDR3 spells CASSLTTWAEAFF. The CDR3 coding sequence is TGTGCCAGCAGTTTGACTACTTGGGCTGAAGCTTTCTTT.

The table lists this clonotype with a few counts. This chain uses TRBV29-1 with TRBJ2-2; TRBD1 matches at 10 bases. The CDR3 sequence is 14 residues long. With V trimmed by 6 bases and J by 4 bases, 5 bases remained unmatched. Germline CDR1 and CDR2: SQVTM and ANQGSEA. The CDR3 reads CSVQGQGVTGELFF. CDR3 DNA sequence: TGCAGCGTACAAGGACAGGGGGTCACCGGGGAGCTGTTTTTT.

The V call is TRBV20-1, the J call TRBJ2-7, with D possibly matching TRBD1 (5 bases). Germline V gives CDR1 DFQATT, CDR2 SNEGSKA (reference sequence). Deletions cut 6 bases from V and 5 bases from J, with 17 bases between. The CDR3 runs to 13 residues. CDR3 in DNA: TGCAGTGCAGCCCGTTCCAGGGTCCACGAGCAGTACTTC. It translates to CSAARSRVHEQYF.

This chain uses TRBV28 with TRBJ1-2; D unclear. Germline CDR1 and CDR2: MDHEN and SYDVKM. The CDR3 sequence is 12 residues long. V gave up 11 bases and J gave up 1 base, with 11 bases separating them. DNA for the CDR3: TGTGCCGCCCGTAAGGGTAACTATGGCTACACCTTC. It encodes CAARKGNYGYTF.

The V call is TRBV3-1, the J call TRBJ2-1; a weak D match, TRBD2 (6 bases). This CDR3 region has 14 residues. Trimming stripped 1 base from V and 10 bases from J, with 14 bases between. Looked up from germline, CDR1 is LGHDT and CDR2 is YNNKEL (reference sequence). CDR3 in amino acids: CASSQGRDFGEQFF. The DNA for the CDR3 is TGTGCCAGCAGCCAAGGGCGGGACTTTGGCGAGCAGTTCTTC.

Only a few counts were recorded for this clonotype. The chain recombines TRBV27 with TRBJ1-1; D is possibly TRBD1 (6 bases). The CDR3 has 15 residues. Deletions cut 2 bases from V and 4 bases from J, with 14 bases between. The V gene's germline CDR1 is MNHEY and CDR2 SMNVEV (reference sequence). The CDR3 region has the DNA TGTGCCAGCAGTTTAAGGGGAGGGGGAGGCACTGAAGCTTTCTTT. Its translation: CASSLRGGGGTEAFF.

This clonotype was seen ten or more times. The V and J genes are TRBV10-3 and TRBJ2-7, with 8 bases fitting TRBD1. Per germline, CDR1 ENHRY and CDR2 SYGVKD. The CDR3 has 15 residues. After removal of 3 bases from V and 6 bases from J, the junction contained 10 bases not matched to a gene. CDR3 region: CAISDAQDRGSEQYF. The CDR3 nucleotides are TGTGCCATCAGTGACGCCCAAGACAGGGGCAGCGAGCAGTACTTC.

V and J are TRBV7-2 and TRBJ2-7, with TRBD1 matching 7 bases. Germline V gives CDR1 SGHTA, CDR2 FQGNSA. This CDR3 region has 14 residues. Germline trimming cut 5 bases from V and 7 bases from J; bases unmatched to any gene: 11. In DNA form, the CDR3 reads TGTGCCAGCAGCCAGGGGGTGGATAGGTGGGAGCAGTACTTC. It specifies CASSQGVDRWEQYF.

This clonotype turned up a few times. The genes are TRBV20-1 and TRBJ2-5, with D perhaps being TRBD1 or TRBD2 (6 bases each). V lost 5 bases to trimming and J lost 2 bases, with 18 bases between them. The CDR3 is made up of 15 amino acids. CDR1 is DFQATT, CDR2 SNEGSKA, per germline (reference sequence). The CDR3 region has the DNA TGCAGTGCTGCTAGGGGGGTTGCAGGGCAAGAGACCCAGTACTTC. Its translation: CSAARGVAGQETQYF.

The chain carries TRBV7-2 and TRBJ1-4, with D tentatively TRBD1 (6 bases). This CDR3 is built from 17 residues. The ends were cut back, 0 bases at V and 2 bases at J, with 13 bases in the middle. CDR1 is SGHTA and CDR2 is FQGNSA in the germline V gene. The CDR3 spells CASSLAHFGQTNEKLFF. CDR3 coding DNA: TGTGCCAGCAGCTTAGCGCATTTTGGACAGACTAATGAAAAACTGTTTTTT.